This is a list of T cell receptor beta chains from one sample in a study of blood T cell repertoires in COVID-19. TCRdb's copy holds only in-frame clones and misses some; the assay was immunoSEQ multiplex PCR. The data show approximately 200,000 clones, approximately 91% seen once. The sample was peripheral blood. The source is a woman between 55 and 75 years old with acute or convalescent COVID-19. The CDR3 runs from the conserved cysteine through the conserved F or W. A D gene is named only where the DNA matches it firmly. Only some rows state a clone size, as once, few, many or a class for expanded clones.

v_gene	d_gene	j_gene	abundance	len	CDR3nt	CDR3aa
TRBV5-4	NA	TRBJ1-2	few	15	TGTGCCAGCAGCGCCGATCCTGACAGGCGCTATGGCTACACCTTC	CASSADPDRRYGYTF
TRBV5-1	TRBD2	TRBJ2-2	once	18	TGCGCCAGCAGCTTGGAACTAGCGGGTCCAGGGGGGACCGGGGAGCTGTTTTTT	CASSLELAGPGGTGELFF
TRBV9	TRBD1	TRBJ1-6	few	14	TGTGCCAGCAGCGTGACAGGGGCAGCTTCACCCCTCCACTTT	CASSVTGAASPLHF
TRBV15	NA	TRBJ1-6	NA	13	TGTGCCACCAGCAGAGATGCACAGCCACCCCTCCACTTT	CATSRDAQPPLHF
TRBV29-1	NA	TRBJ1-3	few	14	TGCAGCGTTGATGGGGGAGGGAGGGGAAACACCATATATTTT	CSVDGGGRGNTIYF
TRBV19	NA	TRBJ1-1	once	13	TGTGCCAGTAGTCTCTACAGTGACACTGAAGCTTTCTTT	CASSLYSDTEAFF
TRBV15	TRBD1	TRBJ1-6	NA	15	TGTGCCACCAGCACTAATTCCCGACAGGGTTCACCCCTCCACTTT	CATSTNSRQGSPLHF
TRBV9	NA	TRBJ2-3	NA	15	TGTGCCAGCAGCCCCCGTAGAAGTGTGGCAGATACGCAGTATTTT	CASSPRRSVADTQYF
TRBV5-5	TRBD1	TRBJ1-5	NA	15	TGTGCCAGCAGCTTGAGACAGGGAGGCGATCAGCCCCAGCATTTT	CASSLRQGGDQPQHF
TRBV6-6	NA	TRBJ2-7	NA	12	TGTGCCAGCGGGCCGTCTGTCTACGAGCAGTACTTC	CASGPSVYEQYF
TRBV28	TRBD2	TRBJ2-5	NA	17	TGTGCCACCGACCTTAGGACTAGCGGGAGATCTTATGAGACCCAGTACTTC	CATDLRTSGRSYETQYF
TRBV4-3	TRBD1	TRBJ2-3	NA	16	TGCGCCAGCAGTGCCCCGAGGACAGGAGGCACAGATACGCAGTATTTT	CASSAPRTGGTDTQYF
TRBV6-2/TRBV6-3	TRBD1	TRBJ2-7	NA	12	TGTGCCAGCAGTTGGACAGGCGTCGAGCAGTACTTC	CASSWTGVEQYF
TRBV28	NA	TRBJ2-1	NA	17	TGTGCCAGCAGCCCGAGCACACTACCGCGACCCTACAATGAGCAGTTCTTC	CASSPSTLPRPYNEQFF
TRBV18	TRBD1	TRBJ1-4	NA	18	TGTGCCAGCTCACCGGGACAGGTTCAGAGGTCCACTAATGAAAAACTGTTTTTT	CASSPGQVQRSTNEKLFF
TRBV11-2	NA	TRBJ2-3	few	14	TGTGCCAGCAGCTTAGACTACTCCACAGATACGCAGTATTTT	CASSLDYSTDTQYF
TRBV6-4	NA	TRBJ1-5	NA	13	TGTGCCAGCAGTGAAGAGATCAATCAGCCCCAGCATTTT	CASSEEINQPQHF
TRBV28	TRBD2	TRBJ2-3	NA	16	TGTGCCAGCAGTTCCCGGGGGACTAGCGGGAAAGGGGCGCAGTATTTT	CASSSRGTSGKGAQYF
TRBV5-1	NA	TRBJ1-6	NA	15	TGCGCCAGCACCCCCAGTGGGGCAGATAATTCACCCCTCCACTTT	CASTPSGADNSPLHF
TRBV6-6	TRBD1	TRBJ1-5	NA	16	TGTGCCAGCACCAGAACAGGGGGCTGGAGCAATCAGCCCCAGCATTTT	CASTRTGGWSNQPQHF
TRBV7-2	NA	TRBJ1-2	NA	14	TGTGCCAGCAGCTCAGGACAGACTGACTATGGCTACACCTTC	CASSSGQTDYGYTF
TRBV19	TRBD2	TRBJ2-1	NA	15	TGTGCCAGTAGTCCTATTGGGACTAGCGGGGAGGCGGGGTTCTTC	CASSPIGTSGEAGFF
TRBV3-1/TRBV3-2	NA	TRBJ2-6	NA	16	TGTGCCAGCAGCCAAGTATCAGGGTCTGGGGCCAACGTCCTGACTTTC	CASSQVSGSGANVLTF
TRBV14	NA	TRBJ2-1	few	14	TGTGCCAGCAGCCAAAGGACAGTATACAATGAGCAGTTCTTC	CASSQRTVYNEQFF
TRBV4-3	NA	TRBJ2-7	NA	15	TGCGCCAGCAGCCAAAGCCTATTAAGCTCCTACGAGCAGTACTTC	CASSQSLLSSYEQYF
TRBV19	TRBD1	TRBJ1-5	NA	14	TGTGCCAGTAGTCGCCGGGGACAGAATCAGCCCCAGCATTTT	CASSRRGQNQPQHF
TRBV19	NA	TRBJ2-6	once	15	TGTGCCAGCAGGACAGTTTCGGCAGGGGCCAACGTCCTGACTTTC	CASRTVSAGANVLTF
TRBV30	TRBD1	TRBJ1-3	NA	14	TGTGCCTTCCGGGACAGACGCTCTGGAAACACCATATATTTT	CAFRDRRSGNTIYF
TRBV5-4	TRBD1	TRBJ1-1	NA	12	TGTGCCAGCAGCGACAGACAGGGTGAAGCTTTCTTT	CASSDRQGEAFF
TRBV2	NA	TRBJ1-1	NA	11	TGTGCCAGCAGTACGAACTTTGAAGCTTTCTTT	CASSTNFEAFF
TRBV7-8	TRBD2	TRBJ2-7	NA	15	TGTGCCAGCAGCCCATTGGCGGGGGGGCTTGGGGAGCAGTACTTC	CASSPLAGGLGEQYF
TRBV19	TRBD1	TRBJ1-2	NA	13	TGTGCCAGGGGGACAGGCGATTATTATGGCTACACCTTC	CARGTGDYYGYTF
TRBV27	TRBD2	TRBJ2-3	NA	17	TGTGCCAGCAGTTTACTTGGTAGCGGGAGGGGGACAGATACGCAGTATTTT	CASSLLGSGRGTDTQYF
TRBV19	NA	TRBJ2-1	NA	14	TGTGCCAGCCGCGAAGGGGCGTCCCACAATGAGCAGTTCTTC	CASREGASHNEQFF
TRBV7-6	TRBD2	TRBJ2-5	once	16	TGTGCCAGCAGCTTACTAGCGGGGGGGCCTCGTGAGACCCAGTACTTC	CASSLLAGGPRETQYF
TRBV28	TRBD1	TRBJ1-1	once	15	TGTGCCAGCAGTATCCCGACAGGGAGAAACACTGAAGCTTTCTTT	CASSIPTGRNTEAFF
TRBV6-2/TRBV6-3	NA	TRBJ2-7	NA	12	TGTGCCAGCAGCCCCGGTAACTACGAGCAGTACTTC	CASSPGNYEQYF
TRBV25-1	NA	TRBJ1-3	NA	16	TGTGCCAGCAGTGGGGGGGGGTTCTACTCTGGAAACACCATATATTTT	CASSGGGFYSGNTIYF
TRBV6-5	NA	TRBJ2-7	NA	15	TGTGCCAGCAGCCGGCGGACAGCAGGGGTCCGCGAGCAGTACTTC	CASSRRTAGVREQYF
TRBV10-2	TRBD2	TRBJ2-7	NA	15	TGCGCCAGCAGTGATAGGGGACTAATCTCCTACGAGCAGTACTTC	CASSDRGLISYEQYF
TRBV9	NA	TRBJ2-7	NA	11	TGTGCCAGCAGTAGGGGCTACGAGCAGTACTTC	CASSRGYEQYF